Listed below are T cell receptor beta chains from one sample, sequenced in a study of shared clonotypes between healthy human individuals. Profiled with immunoSEQ multiplex PCR; TCRdb holds only in-frame clones, not every one. The sample carries roughly 2.4 million clones, about 94% recorded once. Sequenced sample: naive CD4+ T cells sorted from blood. The receptors stem from a man aged 18 to 30 in good health. The CDR3 runs from the conserved cysteine through the conserved F or W. The order of the fields is D gene, J gene, V gene, clone size, CDR3 DNA, CDR3 protein. D genes are given only for firm matches. Expanded clones are given a class, and other clones once, few, many or no size at all.

d_call: TRBD1
j_call: TRBJ1-6
v_call: TRBV6-5
clone_size: -
cdr3_nt: TGTGCCAGCAGTTATGTCGAACAGGGGAATAATTCACCCCTCCACTTT
cdr3_aa: CASSYVEQGNNSPLHF

d_call: -
j_call: TRBJ2-7
v_call: TRBV5-1
clone_size: -
cdr3_nt: TGCGCCAGCAGCTTCGGGTTGCCCTACGAGCAGTACTTC
cdr3_aa: CASSFGLPYEQYF

d_call: TRBD1
j_call: TRBJ2-1
v_call: TRBV18
clone_size: -
cdr3_nt: TGTGCCAGCTCACCACAGGGGGCGTCTGATGAGCAGTTCTTC
cdr3_aa: CASSPQGASDEQFF

d_call: -
j_call: TRBJ1-5
v_call: TRBV7-2
clone_size: -
cdr3_nt: TGTGCCAGCAGCTTAGATGGCAGAGCCTTCAATCAGCCCCAGCATTTT
cdr3_aa: CASSLDGRAFNQPQHF

d_call: TRBD2
j_call: TRBJ2-1
v_call: TRBV7-2
clone_size: -
cdr3_nt: TGTGCCAGCAGTCTTCTAGCGGGAGGGCCCCGCAGTAGAAATGAGCAGTTCTTC
cdr3_aa: CASSLLAGGPRSRNEQFF

d_call: TRBD1
j_call: TRBJ1-2
v_call: TRBV6-1
clone_size: -
cdr3_nt: TGTGCCAGCAGTGAAGACAGGGGGAGAGATGGCTACACCTTC
cdr3_aa: CASSEDRGRDGYTF

d_call: TRBD1
j_call: TRBJ1-2
v_call: TRBV6-6
clone_size: -
cdr3_nt: TGTGCCAGCAGTTACGGACAGGACTATGGCTACACCTTC
cdr3_aa: CASSYGQDYGYTF

d_call: -
j_call: TRBJ1-4
v_call: TRBV6-1
clone_size: -
cdr3_nt: TGTGCCAGCAGGGGACCTAATGAAAAACTGTTTTTT
cdr3_aa: CASRGPNEKLFF

d_call: -
j_call: TRBJ1-1
v_call: TRBV19
clone_size: -
cdr3_nt: TGTGCCAGTAGTATAGATCGTATAGGGAGCACTGAAGCTTTCTTT
cdr3_aa: CASSIDRIGSTEAFF

d_call: -
j_call: TRBJ1-4
v_call: TRBV5-1
clone_size: -
cdr3_nt: TGCGCCAGCAGCGTGGGCCTCGTAGGTGAAAAACTGTTTTTT
cdr3_aa: CASSVGLVGEKLFF

d_call: TRBD2
j_call: TRBJ2-3
v_call: TRBV4-1
clone_size: -
cdr3_nt: TGCGCCAGCAGCCAAGGTGGAACTAGCGGGAGCGGGGGCACAGATACGCAGTATTTT
cdr3_aa: CASSQGGTSGSGGTDTQYF

d_call: -
j_call: TRBJ1-1
v_call: TRBV21-1
clone_size: -
cdr3_nt: TGTGCCAGCAGCAATGGAAGGCCCCAGGTGGGGAAGAACACTGAAGCTTTCTTT
cdr3_aa: CASSNGRPQVGKNTEAFF

d_call: TRBD1
j_call: TRBJ2-7
v_call: TRBV6-1
clone_size: -
cdr3_nt: TGTGCCAGCAGGACGACAGGGTCCCTCTACGAGCAGTACTTC
cdr3_aa: CASRTTGSLYEQYF

d_call: TRBD1
j_call: TRBJ1-4
v_call: TRBV25-1
clone_size: -
cdr3_nt: TGTGCCAGCAGTGAATGGACGGGACAGGGGGATGAAAAACTGTTTTTT
cdr3_aa: CASSEWTGQGDEKLFF

d_call: -
j_call: TRBJ2-7
v_call: TRBV20-1
clone_size: -
cdr3_nt: TGCAGTGCTACCCCCTCCTACGAGCAGTACTTC
cdr3_aa: CSATPSYEQYF

d_call: -
j_call: TRBJ2-7
v_call: TRBV15
clone_size: -
cdr3_nt: TGTGCCACCAGCAGAGAAGGCGGAACCTACGAGCAGTACTTC
cdr3_aa: CATSREGGTYEQYF

d_call: TRBD1
j_call: TRBJ2-5
v_call: TRBV29-1
clone_size: few
cdr3_nt: TGCAGCGTTGTAGGAGGAGGGACAGGGACCGAGACCCAGTACTTC
cdr3_aa: CSVVGGGTGTETQYF

d_call: TRBD2
j_call: TRBJ2-1
v_call: TRBV7-2
clone_size: -
cdr3_nt: TGTGCCAGCAGCTTCCCCGGACTAGCGGGGTCGAGAGGGCAGTTCTTC
cdr3_aa: CASSFPGLAGSRGQFF

d_call: TRBD2
j_call: TRBJ2-3
v_call: TRBV27
clone_size: -
cdr3_nt: TGTGCCAGCAGTTTCCTAATTCCTAGCGGGGCGGATACGCAGTATTTT
cdr3_aa: CASSFLIPSGADTQYF

d_call: TRBD1
j_call: TRBJ2-1
v_call: TRBV2
clone_size: -
cdr3_nt: TGTGCCAGCAATCCGGACAGGGGAACACACAATGAGCAGTTCTTC
cdr3_aa: CASNPDRGTHNEQFF

d_call: -
j_call: TRBJ2-5
v_call: TRBV30
clone_size: -
cdr3_nt: TGTGCCCTACTAGGGGCGGAGGGGGCCGTCGAGACCCAGTACTTC
cdr3_aa: CALLGAEGAVETQYF

d_call: -
j_call: TRBJ1-2
v_call: TRBV6-4
clone_size: -
cdr3_nt: TGTGCCAGCAGTGGGACAGTTGGGTCCTCATATGGCTACACCTTC
cdr3_aa: CASSGTVGSSYGYTF

d_call: -
j_call: TRBJ2-5
v_call: TRBV18
clone_size: -
cdr3_nt: TGTGCCAGCTCACCACAGCAGTACCAAGAGACCCAGTACTTC
cdr3_aa: CASSPQQYQETQYF

d_call: TRBD1
j_call: TRBJ1-3
v_call: TRBV28
clone_size: -
cdr3_nt: TGTGCCAGCAGTGGATCACAGGGGCCAGATGGAAACACCATATATTTT
cdr3_aa: CASSGSQGPDGNTIYF

d_call: -
j_call: TRBJ2-7
v_call: TRBV6-5
clone_size: -
cdr3_nt: TGTGCCAGCAGTTACTCCGGGCGAGGAAGCTCCTACGAGCAGTACTTC
cdr3_aa: CASSYSGRGSSYEQYF

d_call: -
j_call: TRBJ1-6
v_call: TRBV6-6
clone_size: -
cdr3_nt: TGTGCCAGCAGTTACGGAACACGGGATTCACCCCTCCACTTT
cdr3_aa: CASSYGTRDSPLHF

d_call: -
j_call: TRBJ2-7
v_call: TRBV11-2
clone_size: once
cdr3_nt: TGTGCCAGCAGCTTAGTCGCGAAAGGGGAGCGCTACGAGCAGTACTTC
cdr3_aa: CASSLVAKGERYEQYF

d_call: -
j_call: TRBJ2-5
v_call: TRBV2
clone_size: once
cdr3_nt: TGTGCCAGCAGTGATCAACGGACCTATCCCGAAGAGACCCAGTACTTC
cdr3_aa: CASSDQRTYPEETQYF

d_call: TRBD2
j_call: TRBJ2-5
v_call: TRBV5-6
clone_size: -
cdr3_nt: TGTGCCAGCAGCCCGGAGGGGACTAGCGGATTTCAAGAGACCCAGTACTTC
cdr3_aa: CASSPEGTSGFQETQYF